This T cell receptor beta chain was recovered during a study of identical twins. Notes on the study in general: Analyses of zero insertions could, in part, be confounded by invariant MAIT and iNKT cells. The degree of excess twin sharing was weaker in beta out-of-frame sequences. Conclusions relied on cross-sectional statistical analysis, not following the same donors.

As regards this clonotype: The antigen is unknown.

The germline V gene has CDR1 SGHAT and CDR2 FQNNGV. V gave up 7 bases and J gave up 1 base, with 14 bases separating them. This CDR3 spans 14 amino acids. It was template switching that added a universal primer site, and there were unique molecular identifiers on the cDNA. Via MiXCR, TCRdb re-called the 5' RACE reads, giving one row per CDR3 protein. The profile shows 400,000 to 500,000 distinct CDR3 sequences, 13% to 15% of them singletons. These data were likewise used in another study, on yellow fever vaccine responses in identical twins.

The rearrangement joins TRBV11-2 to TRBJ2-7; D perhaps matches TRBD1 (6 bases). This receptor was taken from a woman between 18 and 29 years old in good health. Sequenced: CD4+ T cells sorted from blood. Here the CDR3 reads CASTEGQISYEQYF. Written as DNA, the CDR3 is TGTGCCAGCACCGAAGGACAGATTTCCTACGAGCAGTACTTC.